The rows below give T cell receptor beta chains drawn from one sample of a study of T cells after yellow fever vaccination. Via MiXCR, TCRdb re-called the 5' RACE reads, giving one row per CDR3 protein. The sample comprises approximately 130,000 distinct CDR3 sequences, approximately 14% of which are singletons, and roughly 47% rests with the top ten. The sequencing used CD8+ T cells sorted from PBMCs, collected 5 days after the yellow fever booster vaccination. The receptors were gathered from a man aged 18 to 30 who received the YFV17D yellow fever vaccine. The CDR3 runs from the conserved cysteine through the conserved F or W.

J: TRBJ1-6; V: TRBV15; CDR3: CATSNSAGTGAFGYNSPLHF
J: TRBJ1-1; V: TRBV6-2/TRBV6-3; CDR3: CASSYRQGKGNTEAFF
J: TRBJ2-1; V: TRBV6-2/TRBV6-3; CDR3: CASNTGQGGGEQFF
J: TRBJ1-5; V: TRBV2; CDR3: CASSGVGSNQPQHF
J: TRBJ2-5; V: TRBV6-5; CDR3: CASSYSPGRPGETQYF
J: TRBJ2-3; V: TRBV5-6; CDR3: CASSLAGGITDTQYF
J: TRBJ2-1; V: TRBV7-2; CDR3: CASSLTPFEQFF
J: TRBJ2-5; V: TRBV6-5; CDR3: CASGDNSRNNQETQYF
J: TRBJ2-3; V: TRBV12-5; CDR3: CASGLNSGLAGGRDTQYF
J: TRBJ2-2; V: TRBV4-1; CDR3: CASSHYQGGTGELFF
J: TRBJ2-1; V: TRBV5-4; CDR3: CASSLEYGTYYNEQFF
J: TRBJ2-7; V: TRBV12-3/TRBV12-4; CDR3: CASSPSFYEQYF
J: TRBJ1-2; V: TRBV7-8; CDR3: CASSPTGGSGYTF
J: TRBJ1-2; V: TRBV7-9; CDR3: CASSSRRIPTRFTF
J: TRBJ1-2; V: TRBV24-1; CDR3: CATSDAQTANYGYTF
J: TRBJ1-3; V: TRBV11-2; CDR3: CASSLWQGLSGNTIYF
J: TRBJ1-1; V: TRBV7-6; CDR3: CASSSWGDSREGGTEAFF
J: TRBJ2-3; V: TRBV7-6; CDR3: CASSPEPTDTQYF
J: TRBJ2-3; V: TRBV5-5; CDR3: CASSLPLDGGSTDTQYF
J: TRBJ2-3; V: TRBV7-9; CDR3: CASSLGPTDTQYF
J: TRBJ1-3; V: TRBV5-5; CDR3: CASSWDWVSGNTIYF
J: TRBJ2-2; V: TRBV6-5; CDR3: CASSYSRRQGGTGELFF
J: TRBJ2-2; V: TRBV5-1; CDR3: CASSPGLTNTGELFF
J: TRBJ2-7; V: TRBV10-1; CDR3: CASSESRGEQYF
J: TRBJ1-1; V: TRBV7-8; CDR3: CASGDRMNTEAFF
J: TRBJ1-2; V: TRBV9; CDR3: CASSDLGPAAGYTF
J: TRBJ1-2; V: TRBV4-3; CDR3: CASSQDVGDSNYGYTF
J: TRBJ2-1; V: TRBV20-1; CDR3: CSARGTDSYNEQFF
J: TRBJ1-4; V: TRBV4-1; CDR3: CASSQALFQDLLFF